These 22 T cell receptor beta chains came from one sample sequenced in a study of shared clonotypes between healthy human individuals. Naive CD8 cells, CD45RO-negative and positively selected for CCR7, excluded terminally differentiated effector memory CD45RA+ cells. The protocol was immunoSEQ multiplex PCR, while the TCRdb copy is restricted to in-frame clones and leaves out a portion. The sample contains fewer than 1 million clones, approximately 97% of which appear only once. The sequenced sample was naive CD8+ T cells sorted from blood. The receptors shown here come from a man aged 25 to 45 in good health.

This chain links TRBV11-2 with TRBJ2-3, with D perhaps TRBD1 or TRBD2 (5 bases each). The V end was cut by 1 base, the J end by 3 bases, with 17 bases between. CDR1 and CDR2 (germline): SGHAT, FQNNGV. This CDR3 is 17 amino acids long. The CDR3 DNA follows: TGTGCCAGCAGCTTAGCGGAGATGGGGGAGTGGACAGATACGCAGTATTTT. This encodes CASSLAEMGEWTDTQYF. Drawing the rest from reference TRBV11-2 and TRBJ2-3, the complete variable domain is EAGVAQSPRYKIIEKRQSVAFWCNPISGHATLYWYQQILGQGPKLLIQFQNNGVVDDSQLPKDRFSAERLKGVDSTLKIQPAKLEDSAVYLCASSLAEMGEWTDTQYFGPGTRLTVL.

For this clone: Other nucleotide sequences from this sample produce the same CDR3. The chain couples TRBV6-5 to TRBJ1-1; D not certain. Germline CDR1 is MNHEY and CDR2 is SVGAGI. V was clipped by 0 bases and J by 4 bases, with 6 bases between them. This CDR3 comprises 13 residues. CDR3 nucleotides: TGTGCCAGCAGTTACTCGGGGTCCACTGAAGCTTTCTTT. It yields the protein CASSYSGSTEAFF.

V is TRBV7-9 and J is TRBJ2-5; D unresolved. Germline lookup yields CDR1 SEHNR and CDR2 FQNEAQ (reference sequence). Trimming cost V 1 base and J 3 bases, with 12 bases left between them. The CDR3 is 15 amino acids. As DNA, the CDR3 is TGTGCCAGCAGCTTAGGAACAGCTGGCGAAGAGACCCAGTACTTC. Translated: CASSLGTAGEETQYF.

The chain recombines TRBV6-1 with TRBJ2-7; 8 nucleotides match TRBD1. CDR1 and CDR2 from the germline V gene are MNHNS and SASEGT. V trimming: 3 bases; J trimming: 0 bases; junction bases outside the gene matches: 4. The CDR3 extends over 15 amino acids. The CDR3 nucleotides read TGTGCCAGCAGTGATCTCGGACAGGGCTCCTACGAGCAGTACTTC. Amino acid sequence: CASSDLGQGSYEQYF.

The gene calls are TRBV9 and TRBJ1-4; 8 bases match TRBD1. V trimming: 4 bases; J trimming: 14 bases; junction bases outside the gene matches: 13. The CDR3 sequence is 14 residues long. Germline CDR1 reads SGDLS; CDR2 reads YYNGEE. DNA of the CDR3: TGTGCCAGCAGCCTCGATCAGGGGGCGCGTCAGCTGTTTTTT. As protein: CASSLDQGARQLFF.

The chain couples TRBV7-2 to TRBJ2-7, with TRBD2 identical over 7 bases. The CDR3 runs to 14 residues. The V gene's germline CDR1 is SGHTA and CDR2 FQGNSA. With V trimmed by 7 bases and J by 0 bases, 6 bases remained unmatched. The CDR3 nucleotides read TGTGCCAGCACCCCTTCGGGGGGCTCCTACGAGCAGTACTTC. It is translated as CASTPSGGSYEQYF.

The chain is built from TRBV19 and TRBJ2-7; D unclear. The CDR3 runs 14 residues. Trimming cost V 5 bases and J 2 bases, with 13 bases left between them. In germline, CDR1 is LNHDA, CDR2 SQIVND (reference sequence). In DNA, the CDR3 is TGTGCCAGTAGTCCTATGGGCACGACCTACGAGCAGTACTTC. It encodes CASSPMGTTYEQYF.

The chain combines TRBV5-1 with TRBJ2-7, with D tentatively TRBD1 (6 bases). Trimming removed 1 base from V and 6 bases from J, with 11 bases in between. The CDR3 sequence is 13 residues long. Per germline, CDR1 SGHRS and CDR2 YFSETQ. This CDR3 reads CASSLLGGSEQYF. The CDR3 region has the DNA TGCGCCAGCAGCTTGTTAGGGGGTAGCGAGCAGTACTTC. The full variable domain, with the rest looked up from reference TRBV5-1 and TRBJ2-7, is KAGVTQTPRYLIKTRGQQVTLSCSPISGHRSVSWYQQTPGQGLQFLFEYFSETQRNKGNFPGRFSGRQFSNSRSEMNVSTLELGDSALYLCASSLLGGSEQYFGPGTRLTVT.

The chain is built from TRBV7-3 and TRBJ2-5; a possible D gene is TRBD1 (6 bases). The germline V and J ends were trimmed by 2 bases and 5 bases, with 18 bases remaining between them. Germline V gene lookup returns CDR1 SGHTA and CDR2 FQGTGA. CDR3 length: 16 residues. CDR3 sequence (DNA): TGTGCCAGCAGCTTAGGGCCACAGGGTACGGAGGAGACCCAGTACTTC. Amino acid sequence: CASSLGPQGTEETQYF.

The chain links TRBV5-6 to TRBJ2-7; no definite D call. V lost 4 bases and J lost 6, with 11 bases in between. The germline V gene has CDR1 SGHDT and CDR2 YYEEEE. This CDR3 has 12 amino acids. CDR3 bases: TGTGCCAGCAGCCCGTTCATCGGCGAGCAGTACTTC. Translating it yields CASSPFIGEQYF.

The CDR3 reads CASSSSAHRDRSTRRWDYGYTF. CDR3 coding DNA: TGTGCCAGCAGTTCCTCAGCACATCGGGACAGATCGACTCGAAGGTGGGACTATGGCTACACCTTC. The J gene is TRBJ1-2, the V gene TRBV28; 7 bases line up with TRBD1. V lost 4 bases to trimming and J lost 3 bases; unmatched junction nucleotides: 29. Germline V gene data show CDR1 as MDHEN and CDR2 as SYDVKM. CDR3 length equals 22 residues.

This sequence joins TRBV7-9 and TRBJ2-3; D is unresolved. V was cut by 4 bases and J by 1 base, with 15 bases left in between. Looked up from germline, CDR1 is SEHNR and CDR2 is FQNEAQ (reference sequence). The CDR3 loop spans 16 amino acids. The CDR3 nucleotides read TGTGCCAGCAGCTACACTTCGCCAGACGGCACAGATACGCAGTATTTT. Amino acid sequence: CASSYTSPDGTDTQYF.

V gene TRBV25-1 combines with J gene TRBJ2-1; 13 bases fit TRBD2. Unmatched junction bases numbered 11, after V lost 3 bases and J lost 6 bases. Germline V gene sequence: CDR1 MGHDK, CDR2 SYGVNS. The CDR3 length is 18 residues. The CDR3 loop is CASSEGTSGISGPNEQFF. CDR3 in DNA: TGTGCCAGCAGTGAGGGGACTAGCGGGATTTCGGGCCCCAATGAGCAGTTCTTC.

This chain connects TRBV7-8 to TRBJ2-1; D not resolved. V was clipped by 1 base and J by 0 bases, with 13 bases between them. The CDR3 runs 17 residues. Germline V gene lookup returns CDR1 SGHVS and CDR2 FQNEAQ. This CDR3 reads CASSLVRWAPSYNEQFF. As DNA, the CDR3 is TGTGCCAGCAGCTTAGTAAGGTGGGCCCCCTCCTACAATGAGCAGTTCTTC.

The J gene is TRBJ2-2, the V gene TRBV4-3; no firm D call. CDR3 length: 13 amino acids. Germline V CDR1 and CDR2: LGHNA, YSLEER. Between the trimmed V and J ends, which lost 0 bases and 8 bases, there was a span of 7 bases. Written as DNA, the CDR3 is TGCGCCAGCAGCCAAGATCGGTCAGGGGAGCTGTTTTTT. The encoded protein is CASSQDRSGELFF.

Regarding this clone: At the DNA level, this CDR3 is encoded by other sequences in the same sample as well. V gene TRBV7-9 combines with J gene TRBJ2-7; 7 bases fit TRBD2. Germline assignment: CDR1 SEHNR and CDR2 FQNEAQ (reference sequence). The CDR3 runs to 14 residues. After removal of 5 bases from V and 1 base from J, the junction contained 5 bases not matched to a gene. CDR3 in DNA: TGTGCCAGCAGCGCCCCGGGAGGATCCTACGAGCAGTACTTC. Encoded protein: CASSAPGGSYEQYF.

V is TRBV27 and J is TRBJ2-7; weak D call: TRBD1 (5 bases). Germline CDR1 and CDR2: MNHEY and SMNVEV (reference sequence). Trimming removed 5 bases from V and 2 bases from J, with 13 bases in between. The CDR3 extends over 14 amino acids. The CDR3 DNA reads TGTGCCAGCAGTCCCCGGGTAGGGGCCTACGAGCAGTACTTC. Its protein product is CASSPRVGAYEQYF.

V and J are TRBV19 and TRBJ1-2; D call uncertain. This CDR3 is 13 amino acids long. V was clipped by 2 bases and J by 6 bases, with 10 bases between them. Germline CDR1 LNHDA, CDR2 SQIVND (reference sequence). The CDR3 sequence is CASSIFFGDGYTF. As DNA, the CDR3 is TGTGCCAGTAGTATATTTTTTGGCGATGGCTACACCTTC.

The V call is TRBV7-6, the J call TRBJ2-5; D is unclear. Between the trimmed V and J ends, which lost 0 bases and 0 bases, there was a span of 14 bases. The CDR3 is made up of 17 amino acids. Germline V gives CDR1 SGHVS, CDR2 FNYEAQ. CDR3 amino acids: CASSLALLGSNQETQYF. The DNA for the CDR3 is TGTGCCAGCAGCTTAGCATTGCTAGGGTCAAACCAAGAGACCCAGTACTTC.

This chain connects TRBV9 to TRBJ2-1; the D gene is possibly TRBD2 (6 bases). The CDR3 covers 15 residues. Trimming removed 3 bases from V and 1 base from J, with 11 bases in between. In germline, CDR1 is SGDLS, CDR2 YYNGEE. The CDR3 DNA reads TGTGCCAGCAGCGGCGGACTAAGTTCCTACAATGAGCAGTTCTTC. Its translation is CASSGGLSSYNEQFF.

The genes are TRBV28 and TRBJ2-7; possibly TRBD2 for D (8 bases). Between the trimmed V and J ends, which lost 5 bases and 5 bases, there was a span of 19 bases. Germline loops: CDR1 MDHEN, CDR2 SYDVKM. This CDR3 comprises 15 residues. In nucleotides, the CDR3 is TGTGCCAGCAGTGCACCGGGACTAGGGGGCCACGAGCAGTACTTC. It codes for CASSAPGLGGHEQYF.

The chain recombines TRBV10-3 with TRBJ2-3; the match to TRBD2 covers 9 bases. CDR1 and CDR2 (germline): ENHRY, SYGVKD. With 6 bases clipped from V and 0 bases from J, the junction kept 4 bases outside the gene matches. The CDR3 sequence is 15 residues long. As DNA, the CDR3 is TGTGCCATCAGCGCTAGCGGGATGAGCACAGATACGCAGTATTTT. Translated: CAISASGMSTDTQYF.